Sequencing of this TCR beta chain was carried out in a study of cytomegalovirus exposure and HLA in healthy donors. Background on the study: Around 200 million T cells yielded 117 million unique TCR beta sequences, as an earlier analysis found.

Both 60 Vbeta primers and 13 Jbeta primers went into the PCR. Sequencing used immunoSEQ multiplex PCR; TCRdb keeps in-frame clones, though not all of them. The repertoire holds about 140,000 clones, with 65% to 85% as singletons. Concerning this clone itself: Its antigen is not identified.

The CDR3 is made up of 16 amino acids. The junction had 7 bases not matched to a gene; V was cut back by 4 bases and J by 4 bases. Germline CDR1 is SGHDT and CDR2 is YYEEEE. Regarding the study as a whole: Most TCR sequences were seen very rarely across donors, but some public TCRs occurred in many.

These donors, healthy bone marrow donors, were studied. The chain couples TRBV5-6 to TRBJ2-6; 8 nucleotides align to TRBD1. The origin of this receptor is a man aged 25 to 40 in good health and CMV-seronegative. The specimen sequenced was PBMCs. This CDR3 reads CASSRDRSQGANVLTF. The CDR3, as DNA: TGTGCCAGCAGCAGGGACAGGTCGCAGGGGGCCAACGTCCTGACTTTC.